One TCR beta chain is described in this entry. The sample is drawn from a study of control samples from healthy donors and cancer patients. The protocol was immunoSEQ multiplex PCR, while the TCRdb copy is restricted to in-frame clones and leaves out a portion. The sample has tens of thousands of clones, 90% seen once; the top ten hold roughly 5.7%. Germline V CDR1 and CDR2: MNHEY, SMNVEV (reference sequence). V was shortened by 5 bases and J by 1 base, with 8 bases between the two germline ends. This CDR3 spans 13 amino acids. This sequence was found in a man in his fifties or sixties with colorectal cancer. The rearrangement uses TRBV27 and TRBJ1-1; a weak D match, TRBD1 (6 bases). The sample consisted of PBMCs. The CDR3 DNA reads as TGTGCCAGCAGTCAACAGGGGAACACTGAAGCTTTCTTT. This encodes CASSQQGNTEAFF.